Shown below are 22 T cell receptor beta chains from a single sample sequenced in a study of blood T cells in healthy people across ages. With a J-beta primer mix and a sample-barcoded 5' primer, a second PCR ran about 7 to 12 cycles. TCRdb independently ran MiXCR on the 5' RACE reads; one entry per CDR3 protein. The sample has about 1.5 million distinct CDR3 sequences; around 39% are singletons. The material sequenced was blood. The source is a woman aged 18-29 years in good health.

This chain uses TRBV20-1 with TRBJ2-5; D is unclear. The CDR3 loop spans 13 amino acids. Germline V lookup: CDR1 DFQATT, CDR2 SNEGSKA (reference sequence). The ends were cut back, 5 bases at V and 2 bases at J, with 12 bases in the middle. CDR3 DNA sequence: TGCAGTGCTCCTGAGGTGACACAAGAGACCCAGTACTTC. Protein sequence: CSAPEVTQETQYF.

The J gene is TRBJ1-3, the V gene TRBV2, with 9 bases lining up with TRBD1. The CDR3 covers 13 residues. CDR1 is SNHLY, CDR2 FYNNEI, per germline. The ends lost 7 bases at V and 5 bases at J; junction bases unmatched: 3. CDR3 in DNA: TGTGCCAGCACTGGGACAGGGCGAAACACCATATATTTT. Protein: CASTGTGRNTIYF.

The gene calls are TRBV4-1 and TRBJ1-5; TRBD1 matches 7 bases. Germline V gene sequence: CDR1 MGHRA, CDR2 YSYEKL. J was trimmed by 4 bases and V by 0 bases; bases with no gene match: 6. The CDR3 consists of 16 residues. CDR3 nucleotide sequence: TGCGCCAGCAGCCAAGAAGGGGGCGCCGGGAATCAGCCCCAGCATTTT. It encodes CASSQEGGAGNQPQHF.

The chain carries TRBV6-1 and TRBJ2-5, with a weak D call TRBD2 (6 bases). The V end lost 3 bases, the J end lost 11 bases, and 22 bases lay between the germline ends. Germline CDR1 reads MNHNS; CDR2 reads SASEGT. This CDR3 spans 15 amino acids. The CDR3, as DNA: TGTGCCAGCAGTGAGAATAGCGGCACCTACAATGAGCAGTACTTC. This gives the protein CASSENSGTYNEQYF.

Here the CDR3 reads CASSQGTSGGIYEQFF. In nucleotides, the CDR3 is TGTGCCAGCAGCCAGGGGACTAGCGGGGGGATCTATGAGCAGTTCTTC. V is TRBV3-1 and J is TRBJ2-1; 15 bases are shared with TRBD2. CDR1 and CDR2 (germline): LGHDT, YNNKEL (reference sequence). This CDR3 is 16 amino acids long. Trimming at V came to 3 bases and at J to 8 bases, leaving 5 bases not matched to a gene.

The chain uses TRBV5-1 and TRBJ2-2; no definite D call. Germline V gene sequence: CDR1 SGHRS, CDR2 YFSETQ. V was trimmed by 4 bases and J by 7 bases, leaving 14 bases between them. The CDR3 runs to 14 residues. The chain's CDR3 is CASSPDHPSGELFF. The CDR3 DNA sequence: TGCGCCAGCAGCCCGGACCATCCAAGCGGGGAGCTGTTTTTT.

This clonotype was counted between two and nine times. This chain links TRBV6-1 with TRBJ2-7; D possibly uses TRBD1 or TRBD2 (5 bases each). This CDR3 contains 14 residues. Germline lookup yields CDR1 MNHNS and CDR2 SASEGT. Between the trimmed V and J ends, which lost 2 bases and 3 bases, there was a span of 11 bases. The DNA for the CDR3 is TGTGCCAGCAGTGAACTGGGGGAGTACTACGAGCAGTACTTC. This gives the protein CASSELGEYYEQYF.

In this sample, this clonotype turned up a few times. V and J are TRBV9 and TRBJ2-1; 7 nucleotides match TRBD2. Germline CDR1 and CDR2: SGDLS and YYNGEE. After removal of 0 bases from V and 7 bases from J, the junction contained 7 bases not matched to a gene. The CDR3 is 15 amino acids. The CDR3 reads CASSVDGGFLNEQFF. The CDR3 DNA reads TGTGCCAGCAGCGTAGACGGGGGGTTTTTAAATGAGCAGTTCTTC.

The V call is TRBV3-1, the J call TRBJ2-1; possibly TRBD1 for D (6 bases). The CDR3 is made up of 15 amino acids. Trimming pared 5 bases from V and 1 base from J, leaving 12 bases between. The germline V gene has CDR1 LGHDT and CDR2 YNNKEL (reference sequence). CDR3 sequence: CASSKQGLSYNEQFF. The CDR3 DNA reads TGTGCCAGCAGCAAACAGGGCTTGTCCTACAATGAGCAGTTCTTC.

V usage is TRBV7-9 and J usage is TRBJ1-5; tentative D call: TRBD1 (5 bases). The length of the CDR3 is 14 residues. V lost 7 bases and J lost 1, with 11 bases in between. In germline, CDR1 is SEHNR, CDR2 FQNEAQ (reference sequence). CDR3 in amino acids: CASNLGGSNQPQHF. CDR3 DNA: TGTGCCAGCAACTTGGGGGGGAGCAATCAGCCCCAGCATTTT.

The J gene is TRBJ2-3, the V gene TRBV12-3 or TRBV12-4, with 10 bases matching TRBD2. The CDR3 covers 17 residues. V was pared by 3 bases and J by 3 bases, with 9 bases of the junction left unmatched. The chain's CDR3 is CASSFGLAEPPTDTQYF. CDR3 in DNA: TGTGCCAGCAGTTTCGGACTAGCGGAGCCTCCGACAGATACGCAGTATTTT.

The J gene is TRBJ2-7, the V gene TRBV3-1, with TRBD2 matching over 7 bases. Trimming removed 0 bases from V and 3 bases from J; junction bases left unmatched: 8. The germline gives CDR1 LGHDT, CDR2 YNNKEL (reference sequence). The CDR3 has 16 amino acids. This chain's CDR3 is CASSQDRRGGNYEQYF. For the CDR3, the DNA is TGTGCCAGCAGCCAAGATCGGCGCGGGGGAAACTACGAGCAGTACTTC.

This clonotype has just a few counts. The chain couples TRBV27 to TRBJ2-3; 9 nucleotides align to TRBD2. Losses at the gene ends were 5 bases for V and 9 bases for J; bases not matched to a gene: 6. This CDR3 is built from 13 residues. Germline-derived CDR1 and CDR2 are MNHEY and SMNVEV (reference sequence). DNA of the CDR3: TGTGCCAGCAGTCCCCTGGGGACTAGCACGCAGTATTTT. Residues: CASSPLGTSTQYF.

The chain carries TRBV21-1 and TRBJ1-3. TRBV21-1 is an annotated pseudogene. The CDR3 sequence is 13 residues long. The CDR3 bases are TGTGCCAGCAGCAGAAGGGGCGGAAACACCATATATTTT. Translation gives CASSRRGGNTIYF.

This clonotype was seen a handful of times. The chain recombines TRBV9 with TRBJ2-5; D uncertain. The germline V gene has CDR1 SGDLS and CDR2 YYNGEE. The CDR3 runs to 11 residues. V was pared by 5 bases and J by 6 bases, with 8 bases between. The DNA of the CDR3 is TGTGCCAGCAGTTCCGGACAGACCCAGTACTTC. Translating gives CASSSGQTQYF.

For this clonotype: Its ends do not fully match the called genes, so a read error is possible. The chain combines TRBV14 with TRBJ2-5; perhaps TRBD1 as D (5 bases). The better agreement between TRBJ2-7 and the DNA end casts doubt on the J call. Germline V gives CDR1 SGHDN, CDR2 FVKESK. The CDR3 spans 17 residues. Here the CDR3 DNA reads TGTGCCAGCAGCCAAGACTTGGGGCAGGGAATCTCCCACGAGCAGTACTTC. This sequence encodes CASSQDLGQGISHEQYF.

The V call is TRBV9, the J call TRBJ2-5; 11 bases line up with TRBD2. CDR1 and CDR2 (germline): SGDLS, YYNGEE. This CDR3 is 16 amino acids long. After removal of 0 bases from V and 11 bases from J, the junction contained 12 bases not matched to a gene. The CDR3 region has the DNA TGTGCCAGCAGCGTAGTGGGGACTAGCGGTTACAATGAGCAGTACTTC. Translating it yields CASSVVGTSGYNEQYF.

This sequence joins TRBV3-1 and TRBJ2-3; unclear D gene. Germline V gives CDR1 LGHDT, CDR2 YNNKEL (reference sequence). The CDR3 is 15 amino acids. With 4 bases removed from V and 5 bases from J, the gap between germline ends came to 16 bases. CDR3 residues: CASSPALSLIDTQYF. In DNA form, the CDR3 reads TGTGCCAGCAGCCCGGCCCTATCGCTTATAGATACGCAGTATTTT.

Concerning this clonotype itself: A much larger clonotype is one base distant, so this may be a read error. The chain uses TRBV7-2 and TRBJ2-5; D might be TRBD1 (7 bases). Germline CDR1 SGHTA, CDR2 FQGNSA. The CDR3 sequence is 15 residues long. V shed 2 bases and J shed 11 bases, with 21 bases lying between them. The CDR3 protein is CASSLIRGVYNEQYF. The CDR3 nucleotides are TGTGCCAGCAGCTTAATCAGGGGGGTCTACAATGAGCAGTACTTC.

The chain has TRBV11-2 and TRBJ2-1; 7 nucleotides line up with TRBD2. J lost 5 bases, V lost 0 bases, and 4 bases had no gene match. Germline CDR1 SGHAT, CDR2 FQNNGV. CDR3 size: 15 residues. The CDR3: CASSLEAGFHNEQFF. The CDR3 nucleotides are TGTGCCAGCAGCTTAGAAGCGGGATTCCACAATGAGCAGTTCTTC. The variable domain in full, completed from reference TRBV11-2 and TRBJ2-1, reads EAGVAQSPRYKIIEKRQSVAFWCNPISGHATLYWYQQILGQGPKLLIQFQNNGVVDDSQLPKDRFSAERLKGVDSTLKIQPAKLEDSAVYLCASSLEAGFHNEQFFGPGTRLTVL.

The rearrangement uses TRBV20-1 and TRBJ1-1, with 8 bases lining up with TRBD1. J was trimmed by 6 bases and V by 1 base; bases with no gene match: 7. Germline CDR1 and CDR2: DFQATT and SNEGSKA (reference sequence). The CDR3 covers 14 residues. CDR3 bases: TGCAGTGCTAGAGTGACAGGGGCCGATGCTGAAGCTTTCTTT. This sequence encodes CSARVTGADAEAFF.

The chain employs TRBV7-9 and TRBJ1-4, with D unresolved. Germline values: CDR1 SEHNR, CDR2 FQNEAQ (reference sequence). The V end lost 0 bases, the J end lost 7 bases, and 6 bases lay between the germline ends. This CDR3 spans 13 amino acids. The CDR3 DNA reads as TGTGCCAGCAGCTTAGCGCTCGGTGAAAAACTGTTTTTT. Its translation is CASSLALGEKLFF. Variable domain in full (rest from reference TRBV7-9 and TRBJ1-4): DTGVSQNPRHKITKRGQNVTFRCDPISEHNRLYWYRQTLGQGPEFLTYFQNEAQLEKSRLLSDRFSAERPKGSFSTLEIQRTEQGDSAMYLCASSLALGEKLFFGSGTQLSVL.